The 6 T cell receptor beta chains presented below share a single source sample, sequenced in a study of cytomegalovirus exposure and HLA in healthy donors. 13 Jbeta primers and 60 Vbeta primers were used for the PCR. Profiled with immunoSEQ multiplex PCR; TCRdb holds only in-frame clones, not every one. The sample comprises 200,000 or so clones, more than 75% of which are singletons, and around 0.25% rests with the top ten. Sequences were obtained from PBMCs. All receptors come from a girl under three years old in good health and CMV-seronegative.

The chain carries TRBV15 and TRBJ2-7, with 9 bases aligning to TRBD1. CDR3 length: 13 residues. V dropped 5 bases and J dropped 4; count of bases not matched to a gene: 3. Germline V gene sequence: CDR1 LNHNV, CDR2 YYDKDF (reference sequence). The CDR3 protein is CATSLDRGYEQYF. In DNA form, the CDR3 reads TGTGCCACCAGCTTGGACAGGGGATACGAGCAGTACTTC.

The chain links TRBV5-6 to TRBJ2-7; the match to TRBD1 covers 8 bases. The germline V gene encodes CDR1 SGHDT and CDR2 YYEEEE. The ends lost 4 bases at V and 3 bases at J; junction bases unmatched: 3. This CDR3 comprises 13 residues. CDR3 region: CASSRQGIYEQYF. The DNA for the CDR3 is TGTGCCAGCAGCAGACAGGGGATCTACGAGCAGTACTTC.

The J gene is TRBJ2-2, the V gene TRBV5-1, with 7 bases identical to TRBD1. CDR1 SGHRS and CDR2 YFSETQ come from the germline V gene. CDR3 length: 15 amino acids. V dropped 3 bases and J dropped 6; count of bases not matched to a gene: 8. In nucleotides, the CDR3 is TGCGCCAGCAGCTCGAAGGACAGGCGCGCCGGGGAGCTGTTTTTT. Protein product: CASSSKDRRAGELFF.

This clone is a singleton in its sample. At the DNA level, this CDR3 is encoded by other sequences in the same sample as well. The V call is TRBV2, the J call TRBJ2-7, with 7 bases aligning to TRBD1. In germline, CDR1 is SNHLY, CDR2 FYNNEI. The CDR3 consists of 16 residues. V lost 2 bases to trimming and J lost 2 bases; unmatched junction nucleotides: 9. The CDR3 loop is CASSESRTGLAYEQYF. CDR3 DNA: TGTGCCAGCAGTGAATCCCGGACAGGCCTTGCCTACGAGCAGTACTTC.

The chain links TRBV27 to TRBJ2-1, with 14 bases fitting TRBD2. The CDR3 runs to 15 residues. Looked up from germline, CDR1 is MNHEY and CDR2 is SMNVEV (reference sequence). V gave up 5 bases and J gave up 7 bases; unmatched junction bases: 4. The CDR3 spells CASSRGTSGSNEQFF. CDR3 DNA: TGTGCCAGCAGTCGGGGGACTAGCGGGAGTAATGAGCAGTTCTTC.

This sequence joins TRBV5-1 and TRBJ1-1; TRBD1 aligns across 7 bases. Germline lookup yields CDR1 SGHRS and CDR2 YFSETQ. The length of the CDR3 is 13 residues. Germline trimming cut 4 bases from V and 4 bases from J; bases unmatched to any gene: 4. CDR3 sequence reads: CASSRQGSTEAFF. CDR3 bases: TGCGCCAGCAGCCGACAGGGAAGCACTGAAGCTTTCTTT.